This TCR beta chain originates from a study of T cell responses to AZD1222 COVID-19 vaccine (dated by TCRdb to about 2021). Notes on the research overall: AZD1222 recipients given second doses at about 4 weeks or at about 12 weeks were pooled, since spike-specific TCR depth and breadth were not found to differ between the two schedules. Trial participants were enrolled into age subgroups of 18-55, 56-69 and 70-plus years, which contained about 160, 30 and 59 TCR-sequenced participants, respectively. TCR sequencing was performed for over 230 trial participants, of whom some 200 were given two doses of AZD1222 and some 26 were given two doses of MenACWY control vaccine. The full study reports these points: Nearly half of unique spike-specific TCRs reportedly recognized epitopes outside regions mutated in the B.1.351 and B.1.1.7 variants. Because no day 14 peak-response samples were available, repertoires were characterized only after the peak T cell response. Participants were mostly white British, with more females than males. The authors suggested clonal diversity may have been underestimated. CD4 TCRs associated with the vaccine covered the entire spike protein, and the dominant responses were in regions 160-218 and 743-854. Only six AZD1222 recipients were SARS-CoV-2 seropositive at baseline, limiting conclusions about previously exposed vaccinees. After two AZD1222 doses, both the breadth and the depth of spike-specific TCRs were significantly higher than at day 0 and than in MenACWY recipients. The 56-69-year group was small, and its depth increase did not reach significance, likely because of low power.

The CDR3 regions of human TCRbeta chains were analyzed by immunosequencing. For the original study's pipeline: TCRs in the repertoires were matched against a reference library of SARS-CoV-2-specific TCRs that had been generated with the MIRA antigen-specificity platform. Breadth was defined as the fraction of unique TCRs that were SARS-CoV-2-associated. Depth was defined as the fraction of total T cells that were SARS-CoV-2-associated. Using the MIRA data, each spike-specific TCR was mapped to the spike region that the TCR reacts to and placed in a CD4 or CD8 class. Log10-transformed breadth and depth values were compared by one-way ANOVA with Sidak's multiple comparisons tests. What TCRdb holds here is the immuneACCESS table cut down to in-frame rearrangements. Part of the clones is not present; checked against another copy, under half of the missing clones reflect an unresolved V gene, and the others are unexplained. For V, J and clone size, that table is used; D and trimming come from the DNA. This sample is represented by around 180,000 clones; 90% to 95% of them were singletons. The ten top clones hold 7.5% to 9.5% of the sample.

The CDR3, from cysteine to phenylalanine, totals 16 residues. The CDR3 DNA has 48 bases and is translated from base 1. Sequences SGHDT (CDR1) and YYEEEE (CDR2) are obtained from the germline V gene. The junction shows trimming of 4 bases on V and 0 bases on J, and the gene matches do not reach 10 bases of it. Taken with the paper, the label for time point translates to: baseline before first vaccination. Vaccinee samples came from UK trials COV001 and COV002, including a single-blind randomized controlled phase 2/3 trial of AZD1222 (ChAdOx1 nCoV-19) in healthy adults. For TCRbeta chain sequencing, PBMC samples from trial participants were taken at day 0 and at day 28 after the second dose. With regard to this clone: The antigen it recognizes is unknown. Base qualities are not provided; no much larger clone lies one nucleotide away.

The receptor comes from an adult in good health. Recombination connected TRBV5-6 to TRBJ2-7, and 7 junctional nucleotides match TRBD1. The source material was peripheral blood, sampled on day 0 of AZD1222 vaccination. The CDR3 here reads CASSVRPRTGSYEQYF. Here is the DNA: TGTGCCAGCAGCGTACGCCCTAGGACAGGCTCCTACGAGCAGTACTTC.